The next 16 T cell receptor beta chains were all read from a single sample in a study of blood T cells in healthy people across ages. For the second PCR, which ran for roughly 6 to 12 cycles, a sample-barcoded 5' primer and a J-beta primer mix were used. TCRdb passed the 5' RACE reads through MiXCR, listing each CDR3 protein once. The repertoire holds about 1,800,000 distinct CDR3 sequences, with 28% as singletons. Sequenced sample: blood. Receptors originate from a woman aged 25 to 39 in good health.

The sample holds many counts of this clonotype. The rearrangement uses TRBV7-3 and TRBJ2-6, with D perhaps matching TRBD1 (6 bases). The germline V gene has CDR1 SGHTA and CDR2 FQGTGA. Trimming shortened V by 4 bases and J by 4 bases, and 11 bases separated the two germline ends. The CDR3 contains 15 residues. The CDR3 nucleotides are TGTGCCAGCAGCTACCAGGGGACCGGGGCCAACGTCCTGACTTTC. This encodes CASSYQGTGANVLTF.

This clonotype was picked up one time. The chain has TRBV2 and TRBJ2-5; TRBD1 matches at 8 bases. The J call could be wrong; TRBJ2-7 is a better fit for the DNA end. The CDR3 runs 15 residues. Germline V gene sequence: CDR1 SNHLY, CDR2 FYNNEI. Here the CDR3 DNA reads TGTGCCAGCACTCGAGAAGGGACAGGACGCGACGAGCAGTACTTC. It yields the protein CASTREGTGRDEQYF.

This clonotype was detected once. V and J are TRBV20-1 and TRBJ2-7; 9 bases line up with TRBD2. The DNA end lines up better with TRBJ2-5; the J call may be wrong. Germline V CDR1 and CDR2: DFQATT, SNEGSKA (reference sequence). The CDR3 sequence is 15 residues long. CDR3 coding DNA: TGCAGTGCTAGAGATCCTAGCGGGGTAAGAGGGACCCAGTACTTC. Amino acid sequence: CSARDPSGVRGTQYF.

Turning to this clonotype: A junction end diverges from the germline sequence, so it may reflect a read error. CDR3 in amino acids: CASSQFRDSNEKLFF. CDR3 coding DNA: TGTGCCAGTAGTCAATTCCGGGACAGCAATGAAAAGCTGTTTTTT. V usage is TRBV19 and J usage is TRBJ1-4, with 7 bases aligning to TRBD1. The CDR3 length is 15 residues. Germline CDR1 reads LNHDA; CDR2 reads SQIVND (reference sequence).

This clonotype came up many times. The chain recombines TRBV20-1 with TRBJ2-1; TRBD2 might be the D (5 bases). V lost 6 bases and J 9 bases, leaving 12 bases between the germline ends. CDR1 is DFQATT and CDR2 is SNEGSKA in the germline V gene (reference sequence). The CDR3 totals 11 residues. CDR3 bases: TGCAGTGCCTACCCGGGAACTGAGCAGTTCTTC. This gives the protein CSAYPGTEQFF.

The chain joins TRBV18 to TRBJ2-5; weak D call: TRBD1 (6 bases). The CDR3 has 15 amino acids. CDR1 and CDR2 (germline): KGHSH, LQKENI. The V and J ends lost 3 bases and 2 bases respectively, with 13 bases between them. The CDR3 sequence is CASSPKSDRQETQYF. The CDR3 DNA sequence: TGTGCCAGCTCACCGAAATCGGACAGACAAGAGACCCAGTACTTC.

This clonotype was counted only a few times. This chain connects TRBV5-1 to TRBJ2-7; TRBD2 aligns across 11 bases. This CDR3 spans 15 amino acids. Germline CDR1 and CDR2: SGHRS and YFSETQ. Trimming at V came to 5 bases and at J to 0 bases, leaving 4 bases not matched to a gene. The CDR3 loop reads CASRSGLAGSYEQYF. The CDR3 DNA reads as TGCGCCAGCAGATCTGGACTAGCGGGCTCCTACGAGCAGTACTTC.

The V call is TRBV5-1, the J call TRBJ2-3; weak D call: TRBD1 (5 bases). The V gene's germline CDR1 is SGHRS and CDR2 YFSETQ. The ends were cut back, 1 base at V and 4 bases at J, with 16 bases in the middle. This CDR3 comprises 16 residues. In DNA, the CDR3 is TGCGCCAGCAGCTTGTTTTCGACAGAGGTTCCAGATACGCAGTATTTT. This encodes CASSLFSTEVPDTQYF.

Details on this clonotype: A clone one base away is much larger, so this may be a read error. J is TRBJ2-7 and V is TRBV6-5, with TRBD1 as a possible D gene (5 bases). V lost 6 bases and J 7 bases, leaving 19 bases between the germline ends. The CDR3 length is 14 residues. The V gene's germline CDR1 is MNHEY and CDR2 SVGAGI. CDR3 sequence: CASRPNRILGEQYF. Here the CDR3 DNA reads TGTGCCAGCAGGCCCAACAGGATCCTGGGGGAGCAGTACTTC.

This clonotype turned up a few times. The chain combines TRBV10-3 with TRBJ2-7; 9 nucleotides line up with TRBD1. V gave up 6 bases and J gave up 3 bases; unmatched junction bases: 9. From germline, CDR1 is ENHRY and CDR2 SYGVKD. This CDR3 is built from 15 residues. CDR3 loop: CAIRPGQGFFYEQYF. Written as DNA, the CDR3 is TGTGCCATCAGGCCGGGACAGGGCTTCTTCTACGAGCAGTACTTC.

Remarks on this clonotype: A single base separates this from a much larger clone, so it may be a read error. A read error is likely, as this CDR3 ends without the conserved phenylalanine or tryptophan. The rearrangement uses TRBV5-6 and TRBJ2-5; no clear D gene. The J call may be mistaken, given a closer DNA end match to TRBJ2-7. The CDR3 covers 13 residues. CDR1 SGHDT and CDR2 YYEEEE come from the germline V gene. This CDR3 is CASSLLFAYEQYC. CDR3 coding DNA: TGTGCCAGCAGCTTGCTCTTCGCCTACGAGCAGTACTGC.

The sample holds a few counts of this clonotype. A junction boundary mismatches the germline segment, possibly from a read error. The chain employs TRBV12-3 or TRBV12-4 and TRBJ2-5; D ambiguous. TRBJ2-7 explains the end of the DNA better; the J call may be wrong. This CDR3 spans 14 amino acids. The CDR3 coding sequence is TGTGCCGGCAGTCGTACGGGCGTCGCCTACGAGCAGTACTTC. This codes for CAGSRTGVAYEQYF.

This clonotype was recorded a few times. One junction end does not reproduce the germline sequence, and a read error may be involved. The chain carries TRBV28 and TRBJ2-4; D gene ambiguous. This CDR3 has 16 amino acids. In germline, CDR1 is MDHEN, CDR2 SYDVKM. The CDR3 loop is CASSFLGTYDQNIQYF. As DNA, the CDR3 is TGTGCCAGTAGTTTCCTCGGCACTTACGATCAAAACATTCAGTACTTC. Looking up the rest from reference TRBV28 and TRBJ2-4 gives the full variable domain: DVKVTQSSRYLVKRTGEKVFLECVQDMDHENMFWYRQDPGLGLRLIYFSYDVKMKEKGDIPEGYSVSREKKERFSLILESASTNQTSMYLCASSFLGTYDQNIQYFGAGTRLSVL.

The rearrangement uses TRBV29-1 and TRBJ1-4; TRBD1 aligns across 7 bases. The germline gives CDR1 SQVTM, CDR2 ANQGSEA. The length of the CDR3 is 14 residues. The CDR3 coding sequence is TGCAGTGTGACAGAGGGGGCAGCTAATGAAAAACTGTTTTTT. It is translated as CSVTEGAANEKLFF.

The J gene is TRBJ1-1, the V gene TRBV10-2, with D possibly matching TRBD1 (5 bases). This CDR3 contains 14 residues. CDR1 WSHSY and CDR2 SAAADI come from the germline V gene. Trimming pared 4 bases from V and 4 bases from J, leaving 13 bases between. In DNA form, the CDR3 reads TGCGCCAGCAGTGTCGGGGGAAAGGGCACTGAAGCTTTCTTT. It specifies CASSVGGKGTEAFF.

This clonotype was seen at least ten times. This chain links TRBV4-1 with TRBJ2-1; 10 nucleotides match TRBD1. This CDR3 spans 16 amino acids. Germline-derived CDR1 and CDR2 are MGHRA and YSYEKL. With V trimmed by 0 bases and J by 7 bases, 6 bases remained unmatched. CDR3 loop: CASSQDMTGGWNEQFF. CDR3 in DNA: TGCGCCAGCAGCCAAGACATGACAGGGGGCTGGAATGAGCAGTTCTTC.